This T cell receptor beta chain comes out of a study of OX40 agonist ivuxolimab in advanced cancers. Study context: Those treated in dose escalation had hepatocellular carcinoma, melanoma, renal cell cancer or head and neck cancer. From roughly 20 to 85 years was the age range, with a mean of roughly 64 years, and approximately 80% were male. Study-wide results and caveats: Relative to CD4+, CD8+ T cells held more expanded clones on average.

Trimming removed 4 bases at V and 1 base at J, with 11 bases between. CDR1 and CDR2 (germline): SEHNR, FQNEAQ (reference sequence). There are 16 residues in the CDR3. Note on this clone: Its antigen is not identified.

Blood sampling took place at baseline, cycle 4 day 1, and cycle 7 day 1. Measured with immunoSEQ multiplex PCR; TCRdb has only the in-frame clones, and not every one. The sample yields 40,000 to 55,000 clones, about nine tenths seen once. Sequenced material: CD4+ or CD8+ T cells sorted from blood, taken in a trial of the OX40 agonist ivuxolimab. The genes are TRBV7-9 and TRBJ2-6, with D perhaps assigned TRBD1 or TRBD2 (5 bases each). This TCR derives from an adult with an advanced solid tumor such as melanoma, head and neck, liver or kidney cancer. The CDR3 sequence: CASSWDPGSGANVLTF. The DNA of the CDR3 is TGTGCCAGCAGCTGGGACCCGGGGTCTGGGGCCAACGTCCTGACTTTC.